What follows are 19 T cell receptor beta chains derived from one specimen sequenced in a study of shared clonotypes between healthy human individuals. The data were produced by immunoSEQ multiplex PCR, yet TCRdb's version contains in-frame clones alone and is incomplete. The profile shows millions of clones, over 85% of them singletons. Sequencing input: naive CD4+ T cells from PBMCs. Specified subset: CD45RA+ positively selected. The receptors derive from a man aged 18 to 29 in good health. Some clones in this sample may be carry-over from other donors' samples.

The V call is TRBV6-1, the J call TRBJ2-1; no clear D. V was pared by 1 base and J by 14 bases, with 12 bases between. Germline CDR1 is MNHNS and CDR2 is SASEGT. The CDR3 is 12 residues long. The CDR3 loop reads CASSEVTLLEFF. CDR3 DNA sequence: TGTGCCAGCAGTGAAGTTACCCTTCTTGAGTTCTTC.

This chain connects TRBV28 to TRBJ1-2; D gene unclear. The germline CDR1 and CDR2 sequences are MDHEN and SYDVKM. V was clipped by 3 bases and J by 7 bases, with 18 bases between them. The CDR3 is made up of 15 amino acids. CDR3 DNA: TGTGCCAGCAGTTTTAGGTCCGCTCAACTATCTGGCTACACCTTC. The encoded protein is CASSFRSAQLSGYTF.

The chain employs TRBV28 and TRBJ1-4; tentative D call: TRBD1 (5 bases). Germline V CDR1 and CDR2: MDHEN, SYDVKM. V gave up 7 bases and J gave up 4 bases, with 13 bases separating them. The CDR3 has 14 amino acids. CDR3 DNA: TGTGCCAGCAACCTTGGGGGGGATAATGAAAAACTGTTTTTT. This encodes CASNLGGDNEKLFF.

V usage is TRBV5-8 and J usage is TRBJ2-7; no clear D gene. CDR1 and CDR2 from the germline V gene are SGHTS and YDEGEE. The CDR3 is made up of 14 amino acids. With 1 base removed from V and 4 bases from J, the gap between germline ends came to 12 bases. The CDR3 DNA reads as TGTGCCAGCAGCTTGTTTAAAGGGTATTACGAGCAGTACTTC. This sequence encodes CASSLFKGYYEQYF.

The genes are TRBV6-5 and TRBJ1-3, with a tentative D call TRBD1 (5 bases). V lost 2 bases and J 4 bases, leaving 9 bases between the germline ends. The CDR3 is 14 residues long. Germline V lookup: CDR1 MNHEY, CDR2 SVGAGI. The DNA for the CDR3 is TGTGCCAGCAGTTACGGGACTGAGGGAAACACCATATATTTT. Residues: CASSYGTEGNTIYF.

V is TRBV28 and J is TRBJ1-2; possibly TRBD1 for D (5 bases). CDR1 and CDR2 (germline): MDHEN, SYDVKM. V was pared by 5 bases and J by 8 bases, with 18 bases between. This CDR3 has 14 residues. CDR3 region: CASSDQGVRYGYTF. The CDR3 DNA is TGTGCCAGCAGTGATCAGGGAGTAAGGTACGGCTACACCTTC.

This clone is a singleton in its sample. The CDR3 nucleotides are TGTGCCAGCAGCCGAAAAGAGGGGGTCTCGGTTGGAAACACCATATATTTT. This codes for CASSRKEGVSVGNTIYF. The chain recombines TRBV4-2 with TRBJ1-3; perhaps TRBD1 as D (6 bases). This CDR3 contains 17 residues. CDR1 and CDR2 (germline): LGHNA, YNFKEQ. V was cut by 4 bases and J by 3 bases, with 19 bases left in between.

This chain joins TRBV29-1 and TRBJ1-1; D call uncertain. The CDR3 covers 12 residues. Germline V gene data show CDR1 as SQVTM and CDR2 as ANQGSEA. Trimming left V 4 bases short and J 3 bases short, with 9 bases between. CDR3 amino acids: CSVVGIYTEAFF. The CDR3 DNA reads as TGCAGCGTTGTAGGCATCTACACTGAAGCTTTCTTT.

The rearrangement links TRBV5-1 to TRBJ2-1; 10 nucleotides match TRBD2. V lost 3 bases to trimming and J lost 4 bases; unmatched junction nucleotides: 4. Germline CDR1 SGHRS, CDR2 YFSETQ. This CDR3 is 15 amino acids long. The chain's CDR3 is CASSSSSGRYNEQFF. The CDR3 DNA reads as TGCGCCAGCAGCTCCTCTAGCGGGAGATACAATGAGCAGTTCTTC.

The rearrangement links TRBV30 to TRBJ1-5; D remains unclear. There are 13 residues in the CDR3. The V end lost 4 bases, the J end lost 2 bases, and 9 bases lay between the germline ends. Germline values: CDR1 GTSNPN, CDR2 SVGIG (reference sequence). CDR3 residues: CAWTIGGNQPQHF. CDR3 bases: TGTGCCTGGACAATTGGGGGCAATCAGCCCCAGCATTTT.

This chain joins TRBV9 and TRBJ2-2, with 7 bases lining up with TRBD2. V gave up 5 bases and J gave up 0 bases; unmatched junction bases: 4. Germline CDR1 and CDR2: SGDLS and YYNGEE. The CDR3 length is 15 residues. CDR3 sequence: CASSPSGANTGELFF. The CDR3 region has the DNA TGTGCCAGCAGTCCTAGCGGCGCGAACACCGGGGAGCTGTTTTTT. Looking up the rest from reference TRBV9 and TRBJ2-2 gives the full variable domain: DSGVTQTPKHLITATGQRVTLRCSPRSGDLSVYWYQQSLDQGLQFLIQYYNGEERAKGNILERFSAQQFPDLHSELNLSSLELGDSALYFCASSPSGANTGELFFGEGSRLTVL.

The CDR3 region has the DNA TGTGCCAGCAATACCGGGACGGATTATGGCTACACCTTC. Protein sequence: CASNTGTDYGYTF. This sequence joins TRBV28 and TRBJ1-2, with a tentative D call TRBD1 (5 bases). V gave up 7 bases and J gave up 5 bases, with 14 bases separating them. Germline V gene lookup returns CDR1 MDHEN and CDR2 SYDVKM. The CDR3 contains 13 residues.

V is TRBV9 and J is TRBJ2-3; a possible D gene is TRBD1 (5 bases). The CDR3 extends over 14 amino acids. Germline V gene lookup returns CDR1 SGDLS and CDR2 YYNGEE. V was cut by 1 base and J by 2 bases, with 8 bases left in between. In DNA form, the CDR3 reads TGTGCCAGCAGCGTATTGACAGCCACAGATACGCAGTATTTT. Its translation is CASSVLTATDTQYF.

V usage is TRBV28 and J usage is TRBJ2-3, with 7 bases fitting TRBD2. Germline lookup yields CDR1 MDHEN and CDR2 SYDVKM. J was trimmed by 6 bases and V by 7 bases; bases with no gene match: 10. The CDR3 sequence is 14 residues long. This CDR3 is CASKRTSTLDTQYF. Written as DNA, the CDR3 is TGTGCCAGCAAAAGGACTAGTACTTTGGATACGCAGTATTTT.

V usage is TRBV5-3 and J usage is TRBJ2-4, with D tentatively TRBD1 or TRBD2 (5 bases each). TRBV5-3 is annotated as an ORF whose role is uncertain. Trimming took 7 bases from V and 6 from J, leaving 17 bases between them. The CDR3 covers 14 residues. The CDR3 is CARLVGPRVNIQYF. DNA of the CDR3: TGTGCCAGACTCGTGGGACCGAGGGTAAACATTCAGTACTTC.

V usage is TRBV2 and J usage is TRBJ2-7; tentatively, D is TRBD1 or TRBD2 (6 bases each). CDR3 size: 14 residues. Germline CDR1 is SNHLY and CDR2 is FYNNEI. Trimming removed 5 bases at V and 6 bases at J, with 17 bases between. The CDR3 reads CASSLSRGPLEQYF. For the CDR3, the DNA is TGTGCCAGCAGTTTGAGCCGGGGGCCACTCGAGCAGTACTTC.

Notes on this clone: This sample also contains other DNA sequences that code for the same CDR3. This sequence joins TRBV30 and TRBJ1-3; no definite D call. V dropped 0 bases and J dropped 0 bases, with 6 bases sitting between them. Germline CDR1 reads GTSNPN; CDR2 reads SVGIG (reference sequence). This CDR3 has 14 amino acids. CDR3 residues: CAWSVGGSGNTIYF. The CDR3, as DNA: TGTGCCTGGAGTGTAGGCGGCTCTGGAAACACCATATATTTT.

About this clone: The same CDR3 is also encoded by other DNA sequences in this sample. This chain links TRBV15 with TRBJ2-7; D possibly corresponds to TRBD1 (6 bases). Germline V gene lookup returns CDR1 LNHNV and CDR2 YYDKDF (reference sequence). The CDR3 has 12 residues. V was shortened by 5 bases and J by 4 bases, with 9 bases between the two germline ends. CDR3 bases: TGTGCCACCAGCTCCAGGGGTTACGAGCAGTACTTC. Its protein product is CATSSRGYEQYF.

In this sample, this clone turned up once. The V and J genes are TRBV28 and TRBJ1-1, with D hard to call. Deletions cut 7 bases from V and 0 bases from J, with 24 bases between. The V gene's germline CDR1 is MDHEN and CDR2 SYDVKM. The CDR3 totals 18 residues. Here the CDR3 reads CASNTMAWQNLLNTEAFF. Written as DNA, the CDR3 is TGTGCCAGCAACACTATGGCGTGGCAGAACCTATTGAACACTGAAGCTTTCTTT.